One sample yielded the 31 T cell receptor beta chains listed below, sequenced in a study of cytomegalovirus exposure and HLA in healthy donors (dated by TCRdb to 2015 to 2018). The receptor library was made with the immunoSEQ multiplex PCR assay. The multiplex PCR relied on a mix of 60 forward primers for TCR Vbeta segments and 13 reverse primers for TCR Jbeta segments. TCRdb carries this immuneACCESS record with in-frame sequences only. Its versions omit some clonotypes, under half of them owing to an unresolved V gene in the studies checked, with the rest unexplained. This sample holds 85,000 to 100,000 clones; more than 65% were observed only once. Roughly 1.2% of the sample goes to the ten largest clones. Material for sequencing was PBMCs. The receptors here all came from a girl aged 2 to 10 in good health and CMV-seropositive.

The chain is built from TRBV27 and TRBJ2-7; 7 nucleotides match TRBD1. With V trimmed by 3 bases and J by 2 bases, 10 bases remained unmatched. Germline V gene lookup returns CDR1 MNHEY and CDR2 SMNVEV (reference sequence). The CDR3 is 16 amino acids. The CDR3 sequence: CASSFLHRQGPYEQYF. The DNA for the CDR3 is TGTGCCAGCAGTTTTCTGCACCGACAGGGCCCCTACGAGCAGTACTTC.

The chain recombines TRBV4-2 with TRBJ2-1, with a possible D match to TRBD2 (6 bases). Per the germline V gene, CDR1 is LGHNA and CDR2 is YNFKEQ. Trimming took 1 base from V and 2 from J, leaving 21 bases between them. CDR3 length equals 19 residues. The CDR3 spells CASSQGWLWDSPPYNEQFF. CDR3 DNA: TGTGCCAGCAGCCAAGGTTGGCTCTGGGACTCCCCTCCCTACAATGAGCAGTTCTTC.

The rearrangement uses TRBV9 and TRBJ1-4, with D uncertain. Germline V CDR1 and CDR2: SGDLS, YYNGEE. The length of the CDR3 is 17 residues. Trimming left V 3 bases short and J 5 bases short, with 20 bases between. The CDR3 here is CASSDSAGKTTNEKLFF. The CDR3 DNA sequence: TGTGCCAGCAGCGACAGTGCGGGGAAAACCACGAATGAAAAACTGTTTTTT. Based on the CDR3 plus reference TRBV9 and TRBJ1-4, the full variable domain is DSGVTQTPKHLITATGQRVTLRCSPRSGDLSVYWYQQSLDQGLQFLIQYYNGEERAKGNILERFSAQQFPDLHSELNLSSLELGDSALYFCASSDSAGKTTNEKLFFGSGTQLSVL.

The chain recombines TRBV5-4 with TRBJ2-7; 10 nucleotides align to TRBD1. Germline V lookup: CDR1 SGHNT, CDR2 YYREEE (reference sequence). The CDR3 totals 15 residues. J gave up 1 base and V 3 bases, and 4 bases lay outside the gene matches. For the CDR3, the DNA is TGTGCCAGCAGCTCTGACAGGGGGCGATCCTACGAGCAGTACTTC. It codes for CASSSDRGRSYEQYF.

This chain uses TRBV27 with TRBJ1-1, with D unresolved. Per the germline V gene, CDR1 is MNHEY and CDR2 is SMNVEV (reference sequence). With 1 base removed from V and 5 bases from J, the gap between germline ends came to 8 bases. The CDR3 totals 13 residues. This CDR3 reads CASSLYSGTEAFF. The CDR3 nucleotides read TGTGCCAGCAGTTTATACAGTGGTACTGAAGCTTTCTTT.

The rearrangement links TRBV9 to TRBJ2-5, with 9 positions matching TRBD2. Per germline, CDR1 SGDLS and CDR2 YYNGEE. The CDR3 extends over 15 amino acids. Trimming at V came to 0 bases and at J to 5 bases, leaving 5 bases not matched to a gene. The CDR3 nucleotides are TGTGCCAGCAGCGTAGGACTAGCGGAGGCGGAGACCCAGTACTTC. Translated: CASSVGLAEAETQYF.

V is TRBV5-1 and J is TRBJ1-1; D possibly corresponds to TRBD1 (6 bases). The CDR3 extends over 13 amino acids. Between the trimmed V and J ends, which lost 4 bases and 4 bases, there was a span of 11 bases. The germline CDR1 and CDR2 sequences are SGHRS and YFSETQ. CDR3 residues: CASSGGTSTEAFF. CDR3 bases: TGCGCCAGCAGCGGTGGGACATCCACTGAAGCTTTCTTT.

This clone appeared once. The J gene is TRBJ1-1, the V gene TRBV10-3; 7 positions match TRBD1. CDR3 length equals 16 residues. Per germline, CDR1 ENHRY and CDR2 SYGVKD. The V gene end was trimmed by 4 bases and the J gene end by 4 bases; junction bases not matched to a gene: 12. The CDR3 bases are TGTGCCATCAGTGGGGGGACAGTGGCTCGGGTCACTGAAGCTTTCTTT. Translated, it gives CAISGGTVARVTEAFF.

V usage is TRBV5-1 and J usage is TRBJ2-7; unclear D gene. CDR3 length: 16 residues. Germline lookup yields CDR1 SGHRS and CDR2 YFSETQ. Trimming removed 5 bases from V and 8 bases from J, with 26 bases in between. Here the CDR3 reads CASRLSADPYSLQQYF. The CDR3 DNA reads TGCGCCAGCAGGTTATCCGCCGACCCCTACAGTCTCCAGCAGTACTTC.

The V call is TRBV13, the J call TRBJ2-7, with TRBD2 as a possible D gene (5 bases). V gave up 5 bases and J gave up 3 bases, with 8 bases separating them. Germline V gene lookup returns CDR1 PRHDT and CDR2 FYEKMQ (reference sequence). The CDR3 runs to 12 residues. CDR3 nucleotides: TGTGCCAGCAGCCACAGCGGCTACGAGCAGTACTTC. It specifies CASSHSGYEQYF.

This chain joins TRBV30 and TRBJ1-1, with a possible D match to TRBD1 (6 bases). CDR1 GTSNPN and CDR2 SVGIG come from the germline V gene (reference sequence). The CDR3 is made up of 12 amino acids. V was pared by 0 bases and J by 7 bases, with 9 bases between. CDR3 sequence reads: CAWSVGGGEAFF. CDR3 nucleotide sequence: TGTGCCTGGAGTGTAGGGGGGGGTGAAGCTTTCTTT.

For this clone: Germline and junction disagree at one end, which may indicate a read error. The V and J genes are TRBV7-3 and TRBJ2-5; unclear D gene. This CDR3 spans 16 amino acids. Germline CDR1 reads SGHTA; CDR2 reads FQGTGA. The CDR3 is CASSLSPPQKQEAQYF. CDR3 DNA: TGTGCCAGCAGCTTATCCCCCCCCCAGAAACAAGAGGCCCAGTACTTC.

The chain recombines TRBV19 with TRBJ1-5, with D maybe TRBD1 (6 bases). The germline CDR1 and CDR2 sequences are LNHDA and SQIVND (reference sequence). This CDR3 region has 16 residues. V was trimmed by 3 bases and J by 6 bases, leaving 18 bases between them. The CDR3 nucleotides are TGTGCCAGTAGTATTCCCCTTGGGGGGGGCCGTCAGCCCCAGCATTTT. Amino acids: CASSIPLGGGRQPQHF. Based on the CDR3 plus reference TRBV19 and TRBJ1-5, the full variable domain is DGGITQSPKYLFRKEGQNVTLSCEQNLNHDAMYWYRQDPGQGLRLIYYSQIVNDFQKGDIAEGYSVSREKKESFPLTVTSAQKNPTAFYLCASSIPLGGGRQPQHFGDGTRLSIL.

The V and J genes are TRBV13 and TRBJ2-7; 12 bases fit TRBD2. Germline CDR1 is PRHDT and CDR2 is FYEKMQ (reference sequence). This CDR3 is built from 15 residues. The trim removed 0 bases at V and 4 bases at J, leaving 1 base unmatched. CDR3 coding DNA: TGTGCCAGCAGCTTAGGCGGGACTAGCGGGTACGAGCAGTACTTC. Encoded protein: CASSLGGTSGYEQYF.

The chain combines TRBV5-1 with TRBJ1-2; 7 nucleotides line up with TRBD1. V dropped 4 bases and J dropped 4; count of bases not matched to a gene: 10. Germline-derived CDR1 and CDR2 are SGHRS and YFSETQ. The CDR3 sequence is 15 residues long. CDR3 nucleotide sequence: TGCGCCAGCAGCCCCTGGGACAGCGAGGGCTATGGCTACACCTTC. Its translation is CASSPWDSEGYGYTF.

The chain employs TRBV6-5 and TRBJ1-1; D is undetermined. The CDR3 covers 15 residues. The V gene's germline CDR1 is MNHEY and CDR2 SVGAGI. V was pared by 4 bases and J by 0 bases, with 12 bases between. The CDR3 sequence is CASSLAARMNTEAFF. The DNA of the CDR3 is TGTGCCAGCAGTTTGGCGGCTCGTATGAACACTGAAGCTTTCTTT.

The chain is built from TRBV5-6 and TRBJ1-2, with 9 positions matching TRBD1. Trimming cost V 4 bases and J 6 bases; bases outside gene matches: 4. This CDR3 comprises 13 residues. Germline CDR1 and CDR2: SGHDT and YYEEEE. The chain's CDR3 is CASSRDRVNGYTF. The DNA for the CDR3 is TGTGCCAGCAGCAGGGACAGGGTGAATGGCTACACCTTC.

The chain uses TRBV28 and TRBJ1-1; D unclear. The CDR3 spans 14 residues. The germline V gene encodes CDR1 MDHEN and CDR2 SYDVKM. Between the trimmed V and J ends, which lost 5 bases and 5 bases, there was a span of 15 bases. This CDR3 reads CASSPRVILTEAFF. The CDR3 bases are TGTGCCAGCAGTCCGAGGGTGATCTTGACTGAAGCTTTCTTT.

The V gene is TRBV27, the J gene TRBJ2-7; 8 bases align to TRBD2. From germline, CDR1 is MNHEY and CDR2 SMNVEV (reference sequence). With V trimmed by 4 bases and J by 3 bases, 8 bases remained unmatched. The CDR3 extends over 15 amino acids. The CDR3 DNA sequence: TGTGCCAGCAGTTCCTCCTTGACTAGCGACTACGAGCAGTACTTC. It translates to CASSSSLTSDYEQYF.

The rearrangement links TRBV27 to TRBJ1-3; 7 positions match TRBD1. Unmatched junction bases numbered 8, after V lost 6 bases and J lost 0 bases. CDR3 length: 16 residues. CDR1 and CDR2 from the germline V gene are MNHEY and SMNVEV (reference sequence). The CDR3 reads CASSRDSRNSGNTIYF. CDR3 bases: TGTGCCAGCAGCCGGGACAGCCGAAACTCTGGAAACACCATATATTTT.

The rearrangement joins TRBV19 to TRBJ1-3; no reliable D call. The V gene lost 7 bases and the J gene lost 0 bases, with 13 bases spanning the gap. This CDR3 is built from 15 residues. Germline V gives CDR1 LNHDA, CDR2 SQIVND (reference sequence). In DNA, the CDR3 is TGTGCCAGTACGCGGATCCAGAGCTCTGGAAACACCATATATTTT. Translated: CASTRIQSSGNTIYF.

CDR3 in DNA: TGTGCCAGCAGCTTACAGGGTGAAAAACTGTTTTTT. It translates to CASSLQGEKLFF. This chain joins TRBV28 and TRBJ1-4; D might be TRBD1 (6 bases). The CDR3 consists of 12 residues. The V gene lost 6 bases and the J gene lost 7 bases, with 9 bases spanning the gap. Germline CDR1 reads MDHEN; CDR2 reads SYDVKM. Full variable domain (remainder filled in from reference TRBV28 and TRBJ1-4): DVKVTQSSRYLVKRTGEKVFLECVQDMDHENMFWYRQDPGLGLRLIYFSYDVKMKEKGDIPEGYSVSREKKERFSLILESASTNQTSMYLCASSLQGEKLFFGSGTQLSVL.

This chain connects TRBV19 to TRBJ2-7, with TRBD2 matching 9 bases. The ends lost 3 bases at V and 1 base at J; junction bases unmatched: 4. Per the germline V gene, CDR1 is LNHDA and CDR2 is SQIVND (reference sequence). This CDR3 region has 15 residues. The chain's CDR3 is CASSMGLAGSYEQYF. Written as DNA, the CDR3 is TGTGCCAGTAGTATGGGGCTAGCGGGATCCTACGAGCAGTACTTC.

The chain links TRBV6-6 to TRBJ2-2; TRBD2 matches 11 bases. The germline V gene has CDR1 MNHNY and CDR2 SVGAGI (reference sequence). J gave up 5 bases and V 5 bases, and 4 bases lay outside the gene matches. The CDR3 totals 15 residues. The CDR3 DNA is TGTGCCAGCAGTGACACTAGCGGGAGAACCGGGGAGCTGTTTTTT. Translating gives CASSDTSGRTGELFF.

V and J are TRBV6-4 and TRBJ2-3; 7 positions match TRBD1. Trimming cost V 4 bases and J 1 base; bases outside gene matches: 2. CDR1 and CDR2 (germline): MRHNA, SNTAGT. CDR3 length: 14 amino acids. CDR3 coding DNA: TGTGCCAGCAGTGTAACAGGGGGCACAGATACGCAGTATTTT. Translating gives CASSVTGGTDTQYF.

CDR3 sequence (DNA): TGTGCCAGCAGTTACGGGGGGGTAGCGGATACGCAGTATTTT. Residues: CASSYGGVADTQYF. V gene TRBV6-5 combines with J gene TRBJ2-3; TRBD2 matches at 7 bases. Germline V CDR1 and CDR2: MNHEY, SVGAGI. Trimming removed 2 bases from V and 6 bases from J; junction bases left unmatched: 5. The CDR3 consists of 14 residues.

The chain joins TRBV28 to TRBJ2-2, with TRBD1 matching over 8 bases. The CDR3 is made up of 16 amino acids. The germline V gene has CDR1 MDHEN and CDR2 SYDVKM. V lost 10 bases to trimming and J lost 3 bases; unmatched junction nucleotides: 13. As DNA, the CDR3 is TGTGCCACTAAGGGATATTCAGGGGGCCACACCGGGGAGCTGTTTTTT. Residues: CATKGYSGGHTGELFF.

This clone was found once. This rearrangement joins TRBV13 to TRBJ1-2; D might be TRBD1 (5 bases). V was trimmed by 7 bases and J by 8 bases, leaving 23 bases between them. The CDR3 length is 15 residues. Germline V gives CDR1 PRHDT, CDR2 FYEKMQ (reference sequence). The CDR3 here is CASTDARRAASGYTF. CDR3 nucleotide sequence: TGTGCCAGCACCGATGCTCGCAGGGCGGCCAGCGGCTACACCTTC.

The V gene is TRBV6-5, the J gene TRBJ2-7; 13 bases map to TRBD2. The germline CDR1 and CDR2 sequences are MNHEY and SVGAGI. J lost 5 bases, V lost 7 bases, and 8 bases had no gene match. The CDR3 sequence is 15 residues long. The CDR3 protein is CASTKRLAGGHEQYF. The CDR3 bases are TGTGCCAGCACCAAACGACTAGCGGGAGGCCACGAGCAGTACTTC.

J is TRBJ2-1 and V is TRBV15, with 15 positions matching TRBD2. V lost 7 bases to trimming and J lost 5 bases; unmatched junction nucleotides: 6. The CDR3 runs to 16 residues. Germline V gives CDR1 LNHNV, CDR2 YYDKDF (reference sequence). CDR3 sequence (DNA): TGTGCCACCATCGCGGGACTAGCGGGAGGAGACAATGAGCAGTTCTTC. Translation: CATIAGLAGGDNEQFF. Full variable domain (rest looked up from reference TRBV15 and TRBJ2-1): DAMVIQNPRYQVTQFGKPVTLSCSQTLNHNVMYWYQQKSSQAPKLLFHYYDKDFNNEADTPDNFQSRRPNTSFCFLDIRSPGLGDTAMYLCATIAGLAGGDNEQFFGPGTRLTVL.

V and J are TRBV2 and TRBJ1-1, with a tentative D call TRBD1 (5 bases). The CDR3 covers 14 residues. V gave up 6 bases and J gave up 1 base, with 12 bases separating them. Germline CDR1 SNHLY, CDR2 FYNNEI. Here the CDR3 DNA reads TGTGCCAGCAGGGGGACTCGGGCGAACACTGAAGCTTTCTTT. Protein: CASRGTRANTEAFF. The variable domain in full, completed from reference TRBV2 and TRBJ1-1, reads EPEVTQTPSHQVTQMGQEVILRCVPISNHLYFYWYRQILGQKVEFLVSFYNNEISEKSEIFDDQFSVERPDGSNFTLKIRSTKLEDSAMYFCASRGTRANTEAFFGQGTRLTVV.